This T cell receptor (beta chain) was sequenced in a study of cytomegalovirus exposure and HLA in healthy donors. Concerning this clone: Its target is not known.

The PCR contained 60 Vbeta and 13 Jbeta primers. Using immunoSEQ multiplex PCR, the repertoire was profiled, and TCRdb retains in-frame clones only, with some absent. The sample has tens of thousands of clones. CDR1 is SGHRS and CDR2 is YFSETQ in the germline V gene. With 1 base removed from V and 7 bases from J, the gap between germline ends came to 6 bases. This CDR3 is built from 13 residues. Study-wide results and limits: Follow-up analysis later connected one missense variant in DCLRE1C with trimming of TCR beta V- and J-genes. In an earlier analysis, most TCR beta V segments were productive about 87% or about 30% of the time.

This chain uses TRBV5-1 with TRBJ1-6; D possibly corresponds to TRBD1 (6 bases). The sample taken for sequencing was PBMCs. The clonotype was recovered from a human donor in good health. The CDR3 region is CASSLTGNSPLHF. CDR3 DNA: TGCGCCAGCAGCTTGACAGGGAATTCACCCCTCCACTTT.